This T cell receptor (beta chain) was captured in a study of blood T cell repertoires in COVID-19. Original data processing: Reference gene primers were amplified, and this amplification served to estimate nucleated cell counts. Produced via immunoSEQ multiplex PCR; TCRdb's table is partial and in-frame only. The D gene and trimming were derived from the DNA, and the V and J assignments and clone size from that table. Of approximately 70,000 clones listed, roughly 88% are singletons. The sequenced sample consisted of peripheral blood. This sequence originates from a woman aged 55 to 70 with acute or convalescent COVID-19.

CDR3 residues: CASSPGGGGWNEQFF. The CDR3 DNA sequence: TGCGCCAGCAGCCCGGGGGGCGGGGGTTGGAATGAGCAGTTCTTC. The chain recombines TRBV4-1 with TRBJ2-1; possible D gene TRBD2, 7 bases. V was clipped by 4 bases and J by 7 bases, with 17 bases between them. Germline-derived CDR1 and CDR2 are MGHRA and YSYEKL. The CDR3 consists of 15 residues.